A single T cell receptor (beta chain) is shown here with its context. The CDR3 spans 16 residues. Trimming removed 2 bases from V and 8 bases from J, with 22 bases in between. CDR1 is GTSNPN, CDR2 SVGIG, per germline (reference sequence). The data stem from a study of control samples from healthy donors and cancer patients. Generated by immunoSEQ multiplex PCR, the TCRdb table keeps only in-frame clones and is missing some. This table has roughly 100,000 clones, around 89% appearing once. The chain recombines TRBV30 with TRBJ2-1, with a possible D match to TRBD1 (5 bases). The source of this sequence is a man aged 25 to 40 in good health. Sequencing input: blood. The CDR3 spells CAWSKGVTLRVDEQFF. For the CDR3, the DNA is TGTGCCTGGAGTAAAGGGGTTACTCTCCGGGTGGATGAGCAGTTCTTC.